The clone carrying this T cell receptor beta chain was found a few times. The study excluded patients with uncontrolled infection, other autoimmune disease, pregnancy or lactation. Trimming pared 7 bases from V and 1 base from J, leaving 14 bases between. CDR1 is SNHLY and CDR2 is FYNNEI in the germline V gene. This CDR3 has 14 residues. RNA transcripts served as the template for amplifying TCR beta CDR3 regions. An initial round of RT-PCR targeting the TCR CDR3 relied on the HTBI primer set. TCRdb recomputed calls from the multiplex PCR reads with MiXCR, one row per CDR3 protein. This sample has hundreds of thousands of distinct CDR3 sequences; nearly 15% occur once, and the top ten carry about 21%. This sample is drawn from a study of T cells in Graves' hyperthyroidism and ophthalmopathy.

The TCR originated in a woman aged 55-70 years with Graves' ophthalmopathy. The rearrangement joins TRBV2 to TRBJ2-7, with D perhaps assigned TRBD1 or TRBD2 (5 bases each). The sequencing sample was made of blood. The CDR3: CASTWFGGSYEQYF. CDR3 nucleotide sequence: TGTGCCAGCACTTGGTTTGGGGGATCCTACGAGCAGTACTTC.